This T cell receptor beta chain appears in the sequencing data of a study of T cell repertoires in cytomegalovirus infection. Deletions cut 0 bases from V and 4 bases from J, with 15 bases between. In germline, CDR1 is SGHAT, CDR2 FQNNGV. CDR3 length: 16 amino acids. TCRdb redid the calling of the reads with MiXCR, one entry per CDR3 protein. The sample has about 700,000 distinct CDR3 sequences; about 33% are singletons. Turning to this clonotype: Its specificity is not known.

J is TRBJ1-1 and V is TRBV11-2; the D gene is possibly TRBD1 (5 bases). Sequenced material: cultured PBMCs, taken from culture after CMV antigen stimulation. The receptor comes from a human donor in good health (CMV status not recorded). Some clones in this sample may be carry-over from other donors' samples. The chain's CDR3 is CASSLDGTGRGTEAFF. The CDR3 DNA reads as TGTGCCAGCAGCTTAGATGGCACGGGGCGGGGCACTGAAGCTTTCTTT.